This entry lists 20 T cell receptor beta chains sequenced from one sample in a study of PD-1 blockade in classical Hodgkin lymphoma. Exposure to brentuximab vedotin varied, and each patient had relapsed following autologous stem cell transplantation. Here immunoSEQ multiplex PCR was the method, and the copy in TCRdb shows in-frame clones only, minus some. The table shows about 86,000 clones, with about 91% occurring only once. The specimen comprised peripheral blood mononuclear cells (PBMCs), sampled before the second cycle of nivolumab. The origin of the receptors is a human donor with classical Hodgkin lymphoma.

CDR3 sequence reads: CASSPALTSGDPGEQYF. The CDR3 nucleotides read TGCGCCAGCAGCCCAGCTTTGACTAGCGGGGACCCGGGGGAGCAGTACTTC. V and J are TRBV4-1 and TRBJ2-7; 11 bases map to TRBD2. CDR1 and CDR2 from the germline V gene are MGHRA and YSYEKL. The CDR3 sequence is 17 residues long. With V trimmed by 4 bases and J by 7 bases, 15 bases remained unmatched.

The rearrangement joins TRBV10-1 to TRBJ1-4; D is unresolved. Per the germline V gene, CDR1 is WNHNN and CDR2 is SYGVQD (reference sequence). The CDR3 consists of 14 residues. The germline V and J ends were trimmed by 6 bases and 2 bases, with 10 bases remaining between them. CDR3 bases: TGCGCCAGCAGCCCAGTGATTACTAATGAAAAACTGTTTTTT. Translated, it gives CASSPVITNEKLFF.

V usage is TRBV5-6 and J usage is TRBJ2-3; D gene unclear. Germline assignment: CDR1 SGHDT and CDR2 YYEEEE. V was pared by 4 bases and J by 1 base, with 10 bases between. The CDR3 spans 14 residues. The CDR3 here is CASSPPWGTDTQYF. The CDR3 nucleotides are TGTGCCAGCAGCCCCCCGTGGGGCACAGATACGCAGTATTTT.

The CDR3: CASSPRQGVGTDTQYF. CDR3 nucleotide sequence: TGTGCCAGCTCACCACGCCAGGGGGTCGGGACAGATACGCAGTATTTT. The rearrangement links TRBV18 to TRBJ2-3; TRBD1 aligns across 7 bases. This CDR3 region has 16 residues. Germline V CDR1 and CDR2: KGHSH, LQKENI. V was pared by 1 base and J by 3 bases, with 7 bases of the junction left unmatched.

This chain joins TRBV10-2 and TRBJ2-2; weak D call: TRBD2 (6 bases). CDR3 length equals 15 residues. Germline CDR1 reads WSHSY; CDR2 reads SAAADI. V was trimmed by 6 bases and J by 1 base, leaving 12 bases between them. CDR3 amino acids: CASRPGLLNTGELFF. The CDR3 DNA is TGCGCCAGCAGACCGGGACTCCTGAACACCGGGGAGCTGTTTTTT.

The genes are TRBV6-5 and TRBJ2-7; TRBD1 matches at 7 bases. CDR1 and CDR2 from the germline V gene are MNHEY and SVGAGI. Trimming at V came to 0 bases and at J to 0 bases, leaving 2 bases not matched to a gene. The CDR3 has 15 residues. The CDR3 nucleotides read TGTGCCAGCAGTTACTCGGGACAGTCCTCCTACGAGCAGTACTTC. Encoded protein: CASSYSGQSSYEQYF.

In DNA form, the CDR3 reads TGTGCCAGTCCAGGGTGTAGCTACGAGCAGTACTTC. Its protein is CASPGCSYEQYF. This chain connects TRBV6-4 to TRBJ2-7, with a tentative D call TRBD1 (5 bases). CDR3 length equals 12 residues. Per the germline V gene, CDR1 is MRHNA and CDR2 is SNTAGT. V was pared by 9 bases and J by 3 bases, with 12 bases between.

The chain links TRBV18 to TRBJ2-5; no firm D call. Germline assignment: CDR1 KGHSH and CDR2 LQKENI. The CDR3 is made up of 13 amino acids. Trimming left V 2 bases short and J 4 bases short, with 8 bases between. DNA for the CDR3: TGTGCCAGCTCACCAATGGGTATAGAGACCCAGTACTTC. Residues: CASSPMGIETQYF.

The rearrangement uses TRBV27 and TRBJ2-1; 8 bases are shared with TRBD2. The germline gives CDR1 MNHEY, CDR2 SMNVEV (reference sequence). CDR3 size: 16 residues. V lost 2 bases, J lost 5 bases, and 8 bases stayed unmatched. CDR3 sequence (DNA): TGTGCCAGCAGTTTAGACCGGGGACTAGGACACAATGAGCAGTTCTTC. The encoded protein is CASSLDRGLGHNEQFF.

The chain combines TRBV2 with TRBJ1-2; weak D call: TRBD1 (6 bases). The germline V gene encodes CDR1 SNHLY and CDR2 FYNNEI. The ends were cut back, 6 bases at V and 1 base at J, with 12 bases in the middle. The CDR3 has 14 amino acids. The CDR3 reads CASSPDRDNYGYTF. The CDR3 coding sequence is TGTGCCAGCAGCCCGGACAGAGATAACTATGGCTACACCTTC.

The V and J genes are TRBV5-1 and TRBJ2-1; TRBD2 matches at 8 bases. The V gene's germline CDR1 is SGHRS and CDR2 YFSETQ. V trimming: 0 bases; J trimming: 8 bases; junction bases outside the gene matches: 1. The CDR3 is made up of 13 amino acids. The CDR3 region has the DNA TGCGCCAGCAGCTTGGGGCGGGAGGATGAGCAGTTCTTC. This translates into CASSLGREDEQFF.

As for this clone: One end of the junction does not line up with germline, which may come from a read error. The genes are TRBV18 and TRBJ1-2, with a possible D match to TRBD1 (5 bases). This CDR3 contains 15 residues. In germline, CDR1 is KGHSH, CDR2 LQKENI. The CDR3: CASSPQEGMGYGYTF. DNA for the CDR3: TGTGCCAGCTCGCCACAGGAGGGAATGGGCTATGGCTACACCTTC.

CDR3: CASSTGGLGYEQYF. CDR3 coding DNA: TGTGCCAGCAGTACCGGGGGGTTAGGCTACGAGCAGTACTTC. J is TRBJ2-7 and V is TRBV7-6; 7 bases are a match to TRBD2. Germline lookup yields CDR1 SGHVS and CDR2 FNYEAQ. Germline trimming cut 6 bases from V and 3 bases from J; bases unmatched to any gene: 8. The CDR3 has 14 residues.

V and J are TRBV28 and TRBJ1-3; TRBD1 is a possible D gene (5 bases). The CDR3 extends over 15 amino acids. V lost 2 bases to trimming and J lost 4 bases, with 12 bases between them. Germline V gives CDR1 MDHEN, CDR2 SYDVKM. The CDR3 sequence: CASSLRGSAGNTIYF. The CDR3 coding sequence is TGTGCCAGCAGTTTAAGGGGATCTGCCGGAAACACCATATATTTT. Complete variable domain (other parts from reference TRBV28 and TRBJ1-3): DVKVTQSSRYLVKRTGEKVFLECVQDMDHENMFWYRQDPGLGLRLIYFSYDVKMKEKGDIPEGYSVSREKKERFSLILESASTNQTSMYLCASSLRGSAGNTIYFGEGSWLTVV.

The V call is TRBV28, the J call TRBJ1-4, with D hard to call. The CDR3 is 12 amino acids. V shed 5 bases and J shed 8 bases, with 9 bases lying between them. Germline V lookup: CDR1 MDHEN, CDR2 SYDVKM. Here the CDR3 DNA reads TGTGCCAGCAGTGGCAGGAGGGAAAAACTGTTTTTT. Encoded protein: CASSGRREKLFF.

The chain employs TRBV10-3 and TRBJ1-6; D remains unclear. This CDR3 has 16 residues. The germline V gene encodes CDR1 ENHRY and CDR2 SYGVKD. V lost 0 bases and J 10 bases, leaving 16 bases between the germline ends. CDR3 sequence reads: CAISESLAELGSPLHF. In DNA, the CDR3 is TGTGCCATCAGTGAGTCGTTGGCCGAGCTCGGATCACCCCTCCACTTT.

The chain couples TRBV5-4 to TRBJ2-1; TRBD1 matches 8 bases. Germline V lookup: CDR1 SGHNT, CDR2 YYREEE (reference sequence). The ends lost 1 base at V and 3 bases at J; junction bases unmatched: 6. The CDR3 covers 16 residues. The CDR3 region is CASSLLGTGIYNEQFF. In DNA form, the CDR3 reads TGTGCCAGCAGCTTGCTGGGGACAGGTATCTACAATGAGCAGTTCTTC.

The rearrangement joins TRBV4-2 to TRBJ2-1, with TRBD1 identical over 8 bases. The CDR3 covers 15 residues. The V segment lost 4 bases and the J segment 4 bases; nucleotides outside the gene matches: 6. CDR1 is LGHNA and CDR2 is YNFKEQ in the germline V gene. The CDR3 loop is CASSPEDRVYNEQFF. In DNA form, the CDR3 reads TGTGCCAGCAGCCCCGAGGACAGGGTATACAATGAGCAGTTCTTC.

The chain couples TRBV7-8 to TRBJ2-2; 8 nucleotides align to TRBD1. The CDR3 extends over 17 amino acids. V lost 2 bases to trimming and J lost 3 bases; unmatched junction nucleotides: 8. The germline V gene has CDR1 SGHVS and CDR2 FQNEAQ. The CDR3 loop is CASSLPQGAPYTGELFF. The CDR3 bases are TGTGCCAGCAGCTTACCCCAGGGGGCTCCATACACCGGGGAGCTGTTTTTT.

This clone has just one count. The chain recombines TRBV9 with TRBJ2-3, with TRBD1 matching over 8 bases. The J segment lost 3 bases and the V segment lost 0 bases, leaving 3 bases of the junction unmatched. CDR3 length: 15 residues. CDR1 and CDR2 (germline): SGDLS, YYNGEE. The CDR3 here is CASSVEGQATDTQYF. As DNA, the CDR3 is TGTGCCAGCAGCGTAGAGGGACAGGCAACAGATACGCAGTATTTT.